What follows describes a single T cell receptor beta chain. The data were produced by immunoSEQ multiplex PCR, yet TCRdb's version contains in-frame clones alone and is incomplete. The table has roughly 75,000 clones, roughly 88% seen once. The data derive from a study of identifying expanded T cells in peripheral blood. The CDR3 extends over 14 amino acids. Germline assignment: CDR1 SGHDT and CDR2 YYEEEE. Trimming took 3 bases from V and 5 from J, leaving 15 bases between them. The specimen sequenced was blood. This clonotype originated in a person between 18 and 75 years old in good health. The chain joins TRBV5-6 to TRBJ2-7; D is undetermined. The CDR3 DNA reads TGTGCCAGCAGCTCCGCAGGAACGTCCCACGAGCAGTACTTC. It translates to CASSSAGTSHEQYF.